The 17 T cell receptor beta chains below all came from one sample that was sequenced in a study of blood T cell repertoires in COVID-19. The assay was immunoSEQ multiplex PCR, and TCRdb's table has in-frame clones only and misses some. The data contain roughly 280,000 clones, 75% to 90% of them seen just once; the ten biggest clones take up roughly 2.2%. Sample: peripheral blood. These receptors came from a woman aged 50 to 60 who had recovered from COVID-19.

This chain links TRBV10-2 with TRBJ2-3, with 7 bases lining up with TRBD2. The CDR3 covers 16 residues. Germline lookup yields CDR1 WSHSY and CDR2 SAAADI. V was pared by 4 bases and J by 1 base, with 8 bases of the junction left unmatched. In DNA, the CDR3 is TGCGCCAGCAGTGGGACGGGGGGTTTCGGCACAGATACGCAGTATTTT. It translates to CASSGTGGFGTDTQYF.

The sample holds a few counts of this clone. The gene calls are TRBV4-1 and TRBJ2-7; TRBD2 might be the D (6 bases). From germline, CDR1 is MGHRA and CDR2 YSYEKL. Trimming took 1 base from V and 0 from J, leaving 16 bases between them. The length of the CDR3 is 17 residues. The CDR3 DNA reads as TGCGCCAGCAGCCAAGCAGGGATCGGGGGAAGCTCCTACGAGCAGTACTTC. It specifies CASSQAGIGGSSYEQYF.

V is TRBV6-6 and J is TRBJ1-1; D call uncertain. The V end lost 5 bases, the J end lost 0 bases, and 13 bases lay between the germline ends. The length of the CDR3 is 15 residues. Germline CDR1 is MNHNY and CDR2 is SVGAGI (reference sequence). The CDR3 DNA sequence: TGTGCCAGCAGTGGTAGTGTAAGCATGAACACTGAAGCTTTCTTT. The encoded protein is CASSGSVSMNTEAFF.

This chain links TRBV19 with TRBJ2-7, with D uncertain. Germline V gene lookup returns CDR1 LNHDA and CDR2 SQIVND (reference sequence). V gave up 1 base and J gave up 3 bases, with 16 bases separating them. The CDR3 is 16 amino acids. DNA of the CDR3: TGTGCCAGTAGTATAGGAGGCGCGCGGCTGGGCTACGAGCAGTACTTC. Translating gives CASSIGGARLGYEQYF.

CDR3 region: CASRRQGNYGYTF. In DNA, the CDR3 is TGTGCCAGCAGGAGACAGGGGAACTATGGCTACACCTTC. The J gene is TRBJ1-2, the V gene TRBV12-3 or TRBV12-4, with 8 bases identical to TRBD1. CDR3 length: 13 amino acids. V dropped 6 bases and J dropped 2; count of bases not matched to a gene: 2.

The chain has TRBV30 and TRBJ1-2, with 7 bases that match TRBD1. The CDR3 totals 13 residues. Germline V CDR1 and CDR2: GTSNPN, SVGIG (reference sequence). J lost 8 bases, V lost 3 bases, and 9 bases had no gene match. Here the CDR3 reads CAWRETGVWGYTF. DNA for the CDR3: TGTGCCTGGAGGGAAACAGGGGTTTGGGGCTACACCTTC.

Comments on this clone: No DNA is shown, since the ends of the CDR3 on it are uncertain; the CDR3 is the one TCRdb lists. V gene TRBV21-1 combines with J gene TRBJ2-7; the table gives TRBD2 as D, unverified against the DNA. TRBV21-1 is a documented pseudogene. The CDR3 adds up to 16 amino acids, both ends counted. Here the CDR3 reads CASSKWASGASYEQYF.

This rearrangement joins TRBV9 to TRBJ1-2; a weak D match, TRBD1 (6 bases). Germline V lookup: CDR1 SGDLS, CDR2 YYNGEE. V was clipped by 1 base and J by 8 bases, with 12 bases between them. The CDR3 contains 13 residues. The CDR3 protein is CASSVLQGWGYTF. The CDR3 DNA is TGTGCCAGCAGCGTACTACAGGGCTGGGGCTACACCTTC. The full variable domain, in which reference TRBV9 and TRBJ1-2 provide the parts outside the CDR3, is DSGVTQTPKHLITATGQRVTLRCSPRSGDLSVYWYQQSLDQGLQFLIQYYNGEERAKGNILERFSAQQFPDLHSELNLSSLELGDSALYFCASSVLQGWGYTFGSGTRLTVV.

CDR3 coding DNA: TGTGCCAGCAGTGAATGGGCTCAGGGTACGCAGTATTTT. It yields the protein CASSEWAQGTQYF. V gene TRBV6-1 combines with J gene TRBJ2-3; possible D gene TRBD1, 5 bases. Trimming stripped 2 bases from V and 8 bases from J, with 11 bases between. Germline V gives CDR1 MNHNS, CDR2 SASEGT. The CDR3 loop spans 13 amino acids.

The chain employs TRBV2 and TRBJ1-1; D might be TRBD1 (5 bases). V was shortened by 8 bases and J by 5 bases, with 15 bases between the two germline ends. Germline loops: CDR1 SNHLY, CDR2 FYNNEI. The CDR3 covers 13 residues. This CDR3 reads CASGRWGGTEAFF. The CDR3 DNA is TGTGCCAGCGGGAGGTGGGGGGGGACTGAAGCTTTCTTT.

This rearrangement joins TRBV7-9 to TRBJ1-4; 8 bases align to TRBD1. The V segment lost 5 bases and the J segment 6 bases; nucleotides outside the gene matches: 8. The CDR3 totals 15 residues. Germline V gene lookup returns CDR1 SEHNR and CDR2 FQNEAQ (reference sequence). DNA for the CDR3: TGTGCCAGCAGCGAAATCAGGGGGCCAGATGAAAAACTGTTTTTT. This sequence encodes CASSEIRGPDEKLFF.

This clone is a singleton in its sample. The chain is built from TRBV28 and TRBJ1-5; TRBD1 is a possible D gene (5 bases). The germline V gene encodes CDR1 MDHEN and CDR2 SYDVKM. This CDR3 has 11 residues. Trimming cost V 2 bases and J 12 bases, with 8 bases left between them. CDR3 sequence reads: CASSLPGNQHF. The CDR3 nucleotides are TGTGCCAGCAGTTTACCAGGGAACCAGCATTTT.

This clone was observed a few times. The chain uses TRBV28 and TRBJ2-4, with a tentative D call TRBD2 (6 bases). V shed 2 bases and J shed 5 bases, with 19 bases lying between them. The germline V gene encodes CDR1 MDHEN and CDR2 SYDVKM. There are 17 residues in the CDR3. In DNA, the CDR3 is TGTGCCAGCAGTTTAGTTTCACCCCGGCGGGACGAAAACATTCAGTACTTC. It codes for CASSLVSPRRDENIQYF.

The count of this clone is one. The chain uses TRBV28 and TRBJ2-3; maybe TRBD1 (6 bases). Germline-derived CDR1 and CDR2 are MDHEN and SYDVKM. CDR3 length: 13 amino acids. Between the trimmed V and J ends, which lost 5 bases and 6 bases, there was a span of 12 bases. In DNA form, the CDR3 reads TGTGCCAGCAGTAAGGGACAACCTGATACGCAGTATTTT. Translating gives CASSKGQPDTQYF.

The V gene is TRBV18, the J gene TRBJ1-5, with TRBD1 matching over 10 bases. Per germline, CDR1 KGHSH and CDR2 LQKENI. The V gene end was trimmed by 6 bases and the J gene end by 5 bases; junction bases not matched to a gene: 7. The CDR3 sequence is 15 residues long. CDR3 sequence: CASSAGQGIDQPQHF. The CDR3 nucleotides read TGTGCCAGCTCCGCGGGACAGGGGATCGATCAGCCCCAGCATTTT. The full variable domain, rest sourced from reference TRBV18 and TRBJ1-5, is NAGVMQNPRHLVRRRGQEARLRCSPMKGHSHVYWYRQLPEEGLKFMVYLQKENIIDESGMPKERFSAEFPKEGPSILRIQQVVRGDSAAYFCASSAGQGIDQPQHFGDGTRLSIL.

In this sample, this clone turned up a few times. The chain uses TRBV14 and TRBJ2-1, with 7 bases matching TRBD2. CDR1 is SGHDN and CDR2 is FVKESK in the germline V gene. The CDR3 totals 13 residues. Trimming cost V 5 bases and J 3 bases; bases outside gene matches: 1. The CDR3 loop reads CASSWDYYNEQFF. As DNA, the CDR3 is TGTGCCAGCAGCTGGGACTACTACAATGAGCAGTTCTTC.

This clone was counted a single time. V is TRBV9 and J is TRBJ2-3; D may be TRBD2 (5 bases). The length of the CDR3 is 13 residues. The V end lost 4 bases, the J end lost 6 bases, and 12 bases lay between the germline ends. Germline CDR1 SGDLS, CDR2 YYNGEE. The DNA of the CDR3 is TGTGCCAGCAGCTGGAGGCTCACCGATACGCAGTATTTT. Translated: CASSWRLTDTQYF.